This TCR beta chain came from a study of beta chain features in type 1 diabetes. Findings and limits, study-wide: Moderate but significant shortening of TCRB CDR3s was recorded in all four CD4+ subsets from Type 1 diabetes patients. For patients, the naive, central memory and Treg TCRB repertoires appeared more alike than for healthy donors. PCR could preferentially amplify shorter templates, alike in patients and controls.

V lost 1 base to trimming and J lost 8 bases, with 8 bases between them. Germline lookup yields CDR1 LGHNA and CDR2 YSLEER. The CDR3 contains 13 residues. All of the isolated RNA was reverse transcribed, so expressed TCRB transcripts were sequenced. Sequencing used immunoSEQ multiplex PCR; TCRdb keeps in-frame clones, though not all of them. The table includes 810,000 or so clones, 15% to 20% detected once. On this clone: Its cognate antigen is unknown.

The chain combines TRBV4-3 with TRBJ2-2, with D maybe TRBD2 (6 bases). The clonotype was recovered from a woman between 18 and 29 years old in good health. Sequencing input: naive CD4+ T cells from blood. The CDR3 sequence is CASSQGGGGELFF. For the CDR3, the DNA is TGCGCCAGCAGCCAAGGGGGAGGAGGGGAGCTGTTTTTT.